This T cell receptor (beta chain) is drawn from a study of control samples from healthy donors and cancer patients. Germline V lookup: CDR1 SGHAT, CDR2 FQNNGV. There are 16 residues in the CDR3. Germline trimming cut 5 bases from V and 3 bases from J; bases unmatched to any gene: 6. Using immunoSEQ multiplex PCR, the repertoire was profiled, and TCRdb retains in-frame clones only, with some absent. The sample lists roughly 98,000 clones, roughly 93% occurring once. The origin of this receptor is a man younger than 35 in good health. The sample taken for sequencing was blood. The chain recombines TRBV11-2 with TRBJ2-3, with 12 nucleotides matching TRBD2. In DNA form, the CDR3 reads TGTGCCAGCAGCCTCCTAGCGGGGGGGCCGACAGATACGCAGTATTTT. It encodes CASSLLAGGPTDTQYF.